One sample yielded the 16 T cell receptor beta chains listed below, sequenced in a study of OX40 agonist ivuxolimab in advanced cancers. Sequencing used immunoSEQ multiplex PCR; TCRdb keeps in-frame clones, though not all of them. The sample lists 70,000 to 80,000 clones, over 75% seen once, with less than 1% in the top ten. The source material was CD4+ or CD8+ T cells sorted from blood, sampled in a trial of the OX40 agonist ivuxolimab. The receptors were sampled from an adult with an advanced solid tumor such as melanoma, head and neck, liver or kidney cancer.

The J gene is TRBJ2-3, the V gene TRBV9; TRBD1 is a possible D gene (6 bases). Germline-derived CDR1 and CDR2 are SGDLS and YYNGEE. The CDR3 is 14 amino acids. The germline V and J ends were trimmed by 0 bases and 6 bases, with 11 bases remaining between them. CDR3 nucleotide sequence: TGTGCCAGCAGCGTAGCGACAGGCGTGGATACGCAGTATTTT. Its protein is CASSVATGVDTQYF.

The chain uses TRBV21-1 and TRBJ2-5; the table's D call, TRBD2, has no DNA check behind it. TRBV21-1 counts as a pseudogene. This CDR3 comprises 16 residues. As DNA, the CDR3 is TGTGCCAGCAGCAAAAGGGGGAGGGTCGGCGGAGAGACCCAGTACTTC. Its protein is CASSKRGRVGGETQYF.

This clone was detected only a few times. The V and J genes are TRBV6-4 and TRBJ2-3; no clear D gene. The CDR3 spans 13 residues. Trimming removed 6 bases from V and 4 bases from J, with 11 bases in between. CDR1 and CDR2 (germline): MRHNA, SNTAGT. For the CDR3, the DNA is TGTGCCAGCAGCCTGGAGAGACCAGATACGCAGTATTTT. Its translation is CASSLERPDTQYF.

The chain uses TRBV5-4 and TRBJ1-2, with D possibly TRBD1 on 6 matching bases. Trimming pared 4 bases from V and 4 bases from J, leaving 8 bases between. The CDR3 runs to 12 residues. Germline values: CDR1 SGHNT, CDR2 YYREEE (reference sequence). The CDR3 loop reads CASSETGYGYTF. The CDR3 DNA sequence: TGTGCCAGCAGCGAGACAGGCTATGGCTACACCTTC.

V and J are TRBV7-3 and TRBJ2-1; 12 bases are a match to TRBD2. CDR3 length: 14 amino acids. CDR1 SGHTA and CDR2 FQGTGA come from the germline V gene. Unmatched junction bases numbered 4, after V lost 6 bases and J lost 7 bases. The CDR3 spells CASSLAGGPNEQFF. The CDR3 DNA reads TGTGCCAGCAGTCTAGCGGGAGGGCCGAATGAGCAGTTCTTC.

The rearrangement links TRBV7-2 to TRBJ1-5, with TRBD1 as a possible D gene (5 bases). CDR3 length: 14 residues. Trimming stripped 3 bases from V and 6 bases from J, with 12 bases between. Germline V gene lookup returns CDR1 SGHTA and CDR2 FQGNSA. The CDR3 nucleotides read TGTGCCAGCAGCTTGCTGGGGGGAGGTCAGCCCCAGCATTTT. This sequence encodes CASSLLGGGQPQHF.

In its sample, this clone was seen once. The J gene is TRBJ2-7, the V gene TRBV30; 7 bases are a match to TRBD1. V shed 2 bases and J 3 bases; nucleotides not matched to a gene: 4. The CDR3 is 13 amino acids. Germline values: CDR1 GTSNPN, CDR2 SVGIG (reference sequence). In DNA, the CDR3 is TGTGCCTGGAGTCGAGGGGGCCTCTACGAGCAGTACTTC. This codes for CAWSRGGLYEQYF.

This clone was found a few times. V and J are TRBV18 and TRBJ2-7; D is possibly TRBD2 (6 bases). The CDR3 sequence is 12 residues long. The V and J ends lost 5 bases and 7 bases respectively, with 12 bases between them. Germline CDR1 reads KGHSH; CDR2 reads LQKENI. The CDR3 protein is CASSGGSHEQYF. The CDR3 DNA reads TGTGCCAGCTCAGGGGGGTCTCATGAGCAGTACTTC.

This chain uses TRBV6-6 with TRBJ1-5, with 10 nucleotides matching TRBD1. V trimming: 6 bases; J trimming: 2 bases; junction bases outside the gene matches: 4. Germline-derived CDR1 and CDR2 are MNHNY and SVGAGI (reference sequence). The CDR3 has 15 amino acids. The CDR3 loop reads CASSPGTGGNQPQHF. The DNA of the CDR3 is TGTGCCAGCAGCCCCGGGACAGGGGGCAATCAGCCCCAGCATTTT.

The rearrangement joins TRBV15 to TRBJ2-2, with 7 bases that match TRBD1. From germline, CDR1 is LNHNV and CDR2 YYDKDF (reference sequence). The CDR3 is 18 residues long. Unmatched junction bases numbered 9, after V lost 2 bases and J lost 0 bases. The CDR3 DNA is TGTGCCACCAGCAGAACTCGGGACAGTCCTTCGAACACCGGGGAGCTGTTTTTT. Residues: CATSRTRDSPSNTGELFF.

The chain uses TRBV7-9 and TRBJ2-7; D gene uncertain. Germline V lookup: CDR1 SEHNR, CDR2 FQNEAQ (reference sequence). This CDR3 spans 14 amino acids. Trimming pared 6 bases from V and 2 bases from J, leaving 14 bases between. DNA of the CDR3: TGTGCCAGCAGTTTGGGCAGCGAGCCCTACGAGCAGTACTTC. Translation: CASSLGSEPYEQYF. Full variable domain (outside the CDR3, taken from reference TRBV7-9 and TRBJ2-7): DTGVSQNPRHKITKRGQNVTFRCDPISEHNRLYWYRQTLGQGPEFLTYFQNEAQLEKSRLLSDRFSAERPKGSFSTLEIQRTEQGDSAMYLCASSLGSEPYEQYFGPGTRLTVT.

This rearrangement joins TRBV14 to TRBJ1-2; D unclear. V lost 2 bases and J 7 bases, leaving 11 bases between the germline ends. The CDR3 covers 13 residues. Germline V gene lookup returns CDR1 SGHDN and CDR2 FVKESK. This CDR3 reads CASSQLRSVGYTF. CDR3 in DNA: TGTGCCAGCAGCCAATTACGGTCCGTTGGCTACACCTTC.

The chain has TRBV7-9 and TRBJ1-1, with D perhaps matching TRBD1 (6 bases). V was cut by 5 bases and J by 0 bases, with 25 bases left in between. Germline V gives CDR1 SEHNR, CDR2 FQNEAQ (reference sequence). The CDR3 has 19 amino acids. The chain's CDR3 is CASSMGSLTGFNMNTEAFF. CDR3 DNA sequence: TGTGCCAGCAGCATGGGGAGCCTCACAGGGTTCAACATGAACACTGAAGCTTTCTTT.

J is TRBJ2-7 and V is TRBV18; D may match TRBD1 or TRBD2 (6 bases each). The V gene lost 1 base and the J gene lost 0 bases, with 16 bases spanning the gap. CDR1 KGHSH and CDR2 LQKENI come from the germline V gene. The CDR3 consists of 17 residues. In nucleotides, the CDR3 is TGTGCCAGCTCACCACTCCCACAGGGAGGTAGCTCCTACGAGCAGTACTTC. Its translation: CASSPLPQGGSSYEQYF.

This chain connects TRBV18 to TRBJ2-4, with 7 bases lining up with TRBD1. CDR1 is KGHSH and CDR2 is LQKENI in the germline V gene. The CDR3 has 14 residues. The ends lost 3 bases at V and 4 bases at J; junction bases unmatched: 3. The CDR3 region has the DNA TGTGCCAGCTCACCGACGGGACAGAAAAACATTCAGTACTTC. Residues: CASSPTGQKNIQYF.

The genes are TRBV7-3 and TRBJ2-5; TRBD1 is a possible D gene (6 bases). The CDR3 extends over 14 amino acids. Deletions cut 5 bases from V and 5 bases from J, with 15 bases between. The V gene's germline CDR1 is SGHTA and CDR2 FQGTGA. The CDR3 nucleotides read TGTGCCAGCAGCGCACAGGGAAAGCCCGAGACCCAGTACTTC. Protein product: CASSAQGKPETQYF.